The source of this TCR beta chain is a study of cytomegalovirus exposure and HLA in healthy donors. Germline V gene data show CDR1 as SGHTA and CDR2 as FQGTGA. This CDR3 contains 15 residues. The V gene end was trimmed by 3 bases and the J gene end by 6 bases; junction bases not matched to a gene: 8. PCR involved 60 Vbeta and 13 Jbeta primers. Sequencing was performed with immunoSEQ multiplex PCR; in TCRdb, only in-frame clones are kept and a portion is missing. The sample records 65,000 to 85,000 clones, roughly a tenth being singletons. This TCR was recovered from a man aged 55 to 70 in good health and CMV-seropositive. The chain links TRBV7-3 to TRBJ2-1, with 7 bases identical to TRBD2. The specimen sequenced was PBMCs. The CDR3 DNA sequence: TGTGCCAGCAGCTTCGCGGTAGCGGGCCGCAATGAGCAGTTCTTC. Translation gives CASSFAVAGRNEQFF.